The clone carrying this T cell receptor beta chain appeared a few times. The sequencing template was cDNA reverse transcribed from extracted RNA. Generated by immunoSEQ multiplex PCR, the TCRdb table keeps only in-frame clones and is missing some. The sample lists roughly 150,000 clones; 55% to 65% were seen once. Germline V gene data show CDR1 as SQVTM and CDR2 as ANQGSEA. The CDR3 runs 12 residues. V lost 6 bases to trimming and J lost 0 bases, with 8 bases between them. The sample belongs to a study of CD8+ T cells in alopecia areata. The TCR sequence derives from a human donor in good health. The chain employs TRBV29-1 and TRBJ1-1; unclear D gene. Material for sequencing was CD4+ T cells sorted from blood. CDR3 protein: CSVLPMNTEAFF. CDR3 sequence (DNA): TGCAGCGTCCTTCCAATGAACACTGAAGCTTTCTTT.